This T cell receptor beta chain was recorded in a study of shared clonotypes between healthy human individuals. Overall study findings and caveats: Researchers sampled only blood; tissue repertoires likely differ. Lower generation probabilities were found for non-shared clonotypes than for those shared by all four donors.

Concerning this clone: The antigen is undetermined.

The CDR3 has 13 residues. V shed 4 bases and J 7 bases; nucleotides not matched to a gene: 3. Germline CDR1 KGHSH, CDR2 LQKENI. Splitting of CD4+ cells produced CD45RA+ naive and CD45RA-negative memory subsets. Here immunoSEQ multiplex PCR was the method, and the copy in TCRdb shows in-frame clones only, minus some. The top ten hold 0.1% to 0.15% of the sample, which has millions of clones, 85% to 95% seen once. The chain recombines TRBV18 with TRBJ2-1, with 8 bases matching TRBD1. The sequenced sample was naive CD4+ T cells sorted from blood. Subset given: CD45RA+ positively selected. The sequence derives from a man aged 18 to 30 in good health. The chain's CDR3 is CASSLRQGNEQFF. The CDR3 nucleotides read TGTGCCAGCTCACTACGACAGGGGAATGAGCAGTTCTTC. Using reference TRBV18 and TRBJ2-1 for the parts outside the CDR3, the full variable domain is NAGVMQNPRHLVRRRGQEARLRCSPMKGHSHVYWYRQLPEEGLKFMVYLQKENIIDESGMPKERFSAEFPKEGPSILRIQQVVRGDSAAYFCASSLRQGNEQFFGPGTRLTVL.